This record concerns one T cell receptor beta chain sequence. The data were taken from a study of blood T cells in healthy people across ages. The CDR3 runs to 12 residues. The germline V gene encodes CDR1 SQVTM and CDR2 ANQGSEA. Between the trimmed V and J ends, which lost 7 bases and 4 bases, there was a span of 13 bases. Through a sample-barcoded 5' primer and a J-beta primer mix, a second PCR was run for about 7 to 12 cycles. TCRdb redid the calling of the 5' RACE reads with MiXCR, one entry per CDR3 protein. Of 600,000 to 850,000 distinct CDR3 sequences listed, roughly 25% are singletons. These data were also reused for a study on T cells of mothers and their children.

The rearrangement links TRBV29-1 to TRBJ1-1; no reliable D call. This sequence was found in a boy aged 5-17 years in good health. Sequenced sample: blood. The CDR3 coding sequence is TGCAGCGCCGAGGACGTGGTCACTGAAGCTTTCTTT. The encoded protein is CSAEDVVTEAFF.